The 24 T cell receptor beta chains in this list originate from one sample, sequenced in a study of identical twins. TCRdb re-called the 5' RACE reads through MiXCR, storing one row per CDR3 protein. The table has hundreds of thousands of distinct CDR3 sequences, over 8.5% seen once. These data are also associated with another study on yellow fever vaccine responses in identical twins.

The sample comprised PBMCs. All receptors come from a woman aged 18 to 35 in good health.

The V gene is TRBV6-2 or TRBV6-3, the J gene TRBJ2-3; tentatively, D is TRBD2 (6 bases). The germline V gene encodes CDR1 MNHEY and CDR2 SVGEGT. The V gene lost 2 bases and the J gene lost 6 bases, with 18 bases spanning the gap. CDR3 length equals 16 residues. CDR3 in DNA: TGTGCCAGCAGTTACGGGGGGAGTAAGGCTGCGGATACGCAGTATTTT. Residues: CASSYGGSKAADTQYF.

This clonotype was seen at least ten times. This sequence joins TRBV28 and TRBJ2-1; the match to TRBD2 covers 9 bases. Germline lookup yields CDR1 MDHEN and CDR2 SYDVKM. The CDR3 has 17 residues. V dropped 0 bases and J dropped 5; count of bases not matched to a gene: 8. DNA for the CDR3: TGTGCCAGCAGTTTATGGGTCGGGCTAGCGGGGAACAATGAGCAGTTCTTC. Protein product: CASSLWVGLAGNNEQFF.

The chain has TRBV3-1 and TRBJ2-2; D may be TRBD2 (6 bases). V was cut by 5 bases and J by 4 bases, with 14 bases left in between. The CDR3 is made up of 15 amino acids. Germline-derived CDR1 and CDR2 are LGHDT and YNNKEL (reference sequence). The CDR3 DNA reads as TGTGCCAGCAGCTCACGGGACGGGGGCACCGGGGAGCTGTTTTTT. Protein: CASSSRDGGTGELFF.

This clonotype showed up many times. The chain joins TRBV20-1 to TRBJ2-7; D call uncertain. Trimming pared 1 base from V and 2 bases from J, leaving 6 bases between. Germline assignment: CDR1 DFQATT and CDR2 SNEGSKA (reference sequence). The CDR3 is 12 residues long. The CDR3 coding sequence is TGCAGTGCTAGAGGCCCCACCTACGAGCAGTACTTC. Residues: CSARGPTYEQYF.

This clonotype occurred many times. The rearrangement joins TRBV6-1 to TRBJ1-1, with 7 bases matching TRBD1. Germline CDR1 and CDR2: MNHNS and SASEGT. This CDR3 contains 16 residues. Trimming removed 6 bases from V and 1 base from J; junction bases left unmatched: 11. In nucleotides, the CDR3 is TGTGCCAGCAGACCCTACACCGGGACAGCGAACACTGAAGCTTTCTTT. It yields the protein CASRPYTGTANTEAFF.

This clonotype showed up just a few times. This sequence joins TRBV3-1 and TRBJ1-1; no reliable D call. This CDR3 region has 13 residues. Germline V lookup: CDR1 LGHDT, CDR2 YNNKEL (reference sequence). V lost 0 bases and J lost 6, with 8 bases in between. DNA for the CDR3: TGTGCCAGCAGCCAAGATTGGTCTTCTGAAGCTTTCTTT. Translated, it gives CASSQDWSSEAFF.

This clonotype showed up just a few times. The chain recombines TRBV9 with TRBJ1-1; perhaps TRBD1 as D (6 bases). Germline CDR1 and CDR2: SGDLS and YYNGEE. The CDR3 loop spans 16 amino acids. Trimming pared 4 bases from V and 6 bases from J, leaving 22 bases between. The CDR3 region has the DNA TGTGCCAGCAGCCCCGACCACAGGGTCTCGGGAGCTGAAGCTTTCTTT. It specifies CASSPDHRVSGAEAFF.

The chain combines TRBV28 with TRBJ2-4; TRBD2 might be the D (5 bases). The CDR3 has 14 residues. Germline V gene lookup returns CDR1 MDHEN and CDR2 SYDVKM. With 5 bases removed from V and 6 bases from J, the gap between germline ends came to 14 bases. The CDR3 sequence is CASSRVDRGNIQYF. CDR3 DNA sequence: TGTGCCAGCAGTAGGGTGGACCGGGGAAACATTCAGTACTTC.

This clonotype showed up just a few times. The rearrangement links TRBV5-1 to TRBJ2-7; D tentatively fits TRBD1 or TRBD2 (6 bases each). The CDR3 runs to 14 residues. V shed 3 bases and J shed 0 bases, with 10 bases lying between them. Germline V gene data show CDR1 as SGHRS and CDR2 as YFSETQ. The CDR3 region is CASSSGAVSYEQYF. In nucleotides, the CDR3 is TGCGCCAGCAGCTCGGGGGCAGTCTCCTACGAGCAGTACTTC.

This clonotype was recorded a few times. The chain employs TRBV7-6 and TRBJ2-3; a possible D gene is TRBD2 (5 bases). V dropped 1 base and J dropped 4 bases, with 9 bases sitting between them. The CDR3 runs 14 residues. The germline V gene has CDR1 SGHVS and CDR2 FNYEAQ. CDR3 in amino acids: CASSLEASSDTQYF. DNA for the CDR3: TGTGCCAGCAGCTTAGAAGCTAGCTCAGATACGCAGTATTTT.

The chain combines TRBV5-1 with TRBJ2-5; 7 bases fit TRBD2. V shed 0 bases, J shed 6 bases, and the junction held 2 bases outside the gene matches. From germline, CDR1 is SGHRS and CDR2 YFSETQ. This CDR3 is 13 amino acids long. Here the CDR3 DNA reads TGCGCCAGCAGCTTGGGGGAGGGGAAGACCCAGTACTTC. The encoded protein is CASSLGEGKTQYF. The complete variable domain, with remaining parts taken from reference TRBV5-1 and TRBJ2-5, reads KAGVTQTPRYLIKTRGQQVTLSCSPISGHRSVSWYQQTPGQGLQFLFEYFSETQRNKGNFPGRFSGRQFSNSRSEMNVSTLELGDSALYLCASSLGEGKTQYFGPGTRLLVL.

J is TRBJ2-7 and V is TRBV29-1; maybe TRBD1 (7 bases). The CDR3 covers 15 residues. Trimming left V 7 bases short and J 4 bases short, with 23 bases between. Looked up from germline, CDR1 is SQVTM and CDR2 is ANQGSEA. The CDR3 bases are TGCAGCGGGTCAGGGGGGAGACAGGGTACATACGAGCAGTACTTC. Protein: CSGSGGRQGTYEQYF.

The V gene is TRBV27, the J gene TRBJ2-3; 9 bases are a match to TRBD1. The CDR3 contains 15 residues. Germline-derived CDR1 and CDR2 are MNHEY and SMNVEV (reference sequence). The V segment lost 7 bases and the J segment 2 bases; nucleotides outside the gene matches: 7. The CDR3, as DNA: TGTGCCAGCAAGAGGGACAGGGCCCTCACAGATACGCAGTATTTT. It codes for CASKRDRALTDTQYF.

This sequence joins TRBV30 and TRBJ2-7; D is unresolved. V shed 0 bases and J shed 7 bases, with 19 bases lying between them. The CDR3 spans 15 residues. CDR1 is GTSNPN and CDR2 is SVGIG in the germline V gene (reference sequence). The CDR3 reads CAWSVGPDLRVEQYF. The DNA for the CDR3 is TGTGCCTGGAGTGTCGGACCCGACCTCCGGGTTGAGCAGTACTTC.

This clonotype was recorded many times. The genes are TRBV15 and TRBJ1-1; 7 positions agree with TRBD1. V lost 1 base, J lost 0 bases, and 5 bases stayed unmatched. The germline CDR1 and CDR2 sequences are LNHNV and YYDKDF (reference sequence). CDR3 length: 16 residues. In DNA form, the CDR3 reads TGTGCCACCAGCAGAGGGGAGGGGGCGATGAACACTGAAGCTTTCTTT. It codes for CATSRGEGAMNTEAFF.

This clonotype appeared a few times. The chain is built from TRBV5-6 and TRBJ2-3; no firm D call. The CDR3 has 14 residues. CDR1 is SGHDT, CDR2 YYEEEE, per germline. Trimming shortened V by 2 bases and J by 4 bases, and 11 bases separated the two germline ends. DNA of the CDR3: TGTGCCAGCAGCTTTCCAGGTGGGGCAGATACGCAGTATTTT. Protein product: CASSFPGGADTQYF.

There are many counts of this clonotype. The chain links TRBV4-2 to TRBJ2-5, with D perhaps TRBD1 (5 bases). V was pared by 0 bases and J by 3 bases, with 8 bases between. Looked up from germline, CDR1 is LGHNA and CDR2 is YNFKEQ. This CDR3 is 14 amino acids long. The CDR3 here is CASSQDRDEETQYF. The CDR3, as DNA: TGTGCCAGCAGCCAAGACAGGGATGAAGAGACCCAGTACTTC.

This clonotype was observed many times. This chain joins TRBV4-3 and TRBJ2-1; 9 bases agree with TRBD2. The ends lost 0 bases at V and 7 bases at J; junction bases unmatched: 7. CDR3 length equals 16 residues. Germline CDR1 LGHNA, CDR2 YSLEER. The CDR3 protein is CASSQDFKTSGNEQFF. The CDR3 nucleotides are TGCGCCAGCAGCCAAGATTTCAAGACTAGCGGAAATGAGCAGTTCTTC.

There are a few counts of this clonotype. The chain is built from TRBV16 and TRBJ2-2; a weak D match, TRBD1 (5 bases). The length of the CDR3 is 15 residues. Germline V gene sequence: CDR1 KGHSY, CDR2 FQNENV. The V end was cut by 1 base, the J end by 1 base, with 7 bases between. CDR3 coding DNA: TGTGCCAGCAGCCAATTCACAGGGAACACCGGGGAGCTGTTTTTT. This sequence encodes CASSQFTGNTGELFF.

There are a few counts of this clonotype. The chain has TRBV12-3 or TRBV12-4 and TRBJ2-1, with D tentatively TRBD1 or TRBD2 (6 bases each). Trimming removed 6 bases at V and 6 bases at J, with 18 bases between. The CDR3 extends over 15 amino acids. The CDR3 is CASSPSGEVVNEQFF. The CDR3 DNA follows: TGTGCCAGCAGCCCCTCAGGGGAGGTTGTCAATGAGCAGTTCTTC.

This clonotype came up a few times. This chain connects TRBV20-1 to TRBJ2-7; 10 bases map to TRBD2. Per germline, CDR1 DFQATT and CDR2 SNEGSKA (reference sequence). This CDR3 comprises 19 residues. The V and J ends lost 3 bases and 0 bases, in that order; junction bases with no gene match: 17. The CDR3 here is CSASPSNEAGGISSYEQYF. The CDR3 DNA reads as TGCAGTGCTAGTCCAAGTAATGAAGCGGGAGGGATCAGCTCCTACGAGCAGTACTTC.

This clonotype was found many times. The chain combines TRBV29-1 with TRBJ2-3, with D perhaps TRBD2 (6 bases). From germline, CDR1 is SQVTM and CDR2 ANQGSEA. The CDR3 has 14 residues. V was cut by 1 base and J by 0 bases, with 8 bases left in between. The CDR3 sequence is CSVEVAESTDTQYF. In DNA, the CDR3 is TGCAGCGTTGAAGTAGCGGAGAGCACAGATACGCAGTATTTT.

V gene TRBV28 combines with J gene TRBJ1-6, with D maybe TRBD1 (6 bases). Trimming removed 6 bases from V and 9 bases from J, with 9 bases in between. This CDR3 is 12 amino acids long. Per the germline V gene, CDR1 is MDHEN and CDR2 is SYDVKM. The CDR3 sequence is CASRGASSPLHF. The CDR3, as DNA: TGTGCCAGCAGGGGGGCAAGTTCACCCCTCCACTTT.

The V gene is TRBV12-3 or TRBV12-4, the J gene TRBJ2-3; D remains ambiguous. This CDR3 contains 13 residues. Trimming pared 0 bases from V and 6 bases from J, leaving 7 bases between. As DNA, the CDR3 is TGTGCCAGCAGTTTAGCGCGTCAGGATACGCAGTATTTT. Residues: CASSLARQDTQYF.